Presented here are 6 T cell receptor beta chains from one specimen sequenced in a study of blood T cell repertoires in COVID-19. Generated by immunoSEQ multiplex PCR, the TCRdb table keeps only in-frame clones and is missing some. The repertoire holds approximately 110,000 clones, approximately 81% seen once, with 10% to 15% in the top ten. Sequenced input: peripheral blood. These receptors all come from a human donor in a cohort sampled during active COVID-19.

The genes are TRBV10-2 and TRBJ1-2, with 9 bases identical to TRBD1. The length of the CDR3 is 14 residues. V was pared by 3 bases and J by 6 bases, with 5 bases of the junction left unmatched. Germline V gene lookup returns CDR1 WSHSY and CDR2 SAAADI. The CDR3 region is CASSEDWDRDGYTF. The CDR3 DNA sequence: TGCGCCAGCAGTGAAGATTGGGACAGGGATGGCTACACCTTC.

This chain connects TRBV19 to TRBJ1-3; no firm D call. There are 15 residues in the CDR3. CDR1 LNHDA and CDR2 SQIVND come from the germline V gene (reference sequence). V lost 4 bases, J lost 0 bases, and 10 bases lay in between. CDR3: CASSKNPGSGNTIYF. The CDR3 coding sequence is TGTGCCAGTAGTAAAAACCCCGGCTCTGGAAACACCATATATTTT.

This clone was detected once. This chain uses TRBV28 with TRBJ1-5; a possible D gene is TRBD1 (5 bases). Trimming cost V 3 bases and J 6 bases, with 15 bases left between them. This CDR3 has 15 residues. The V gene's germline CDR1 is MDHEN and CDR2 SYDVKM. CDR3 in DNA: TGTGCCAGCAGTTTTCCTCCCAGGGCAGGTCAGCCCCAGCATTTT. It encodes CASSFPPRAGQPQHF.

This clone was observed a few times. The rearrangement links TRBV6-2 or TRBV6-3 to TRBJ1-1; perhaps TRBD1 as D (5 bases). The V end was cut by 2 bases, the J end by 7 bases, with 11 bases between. Germline V gene data show CDR1 as MNHEY and CDR2 as SVGEGT. This CDR3 is 13 amino acids long. CDR3 in amino acids: CASSYHDRNEAFF. CDR3 coding DNA: TGTGCCAGCAGTTACCACGACAGAAATGAAGCTTTCTTT.

The sample holds a few counts of this clone. The chain joins TRBV5-1 to TRBJ2-3, with 11 bases lining up with TRBD2. J gave up 5 bases and V 1 base, and 6 bases lay outside the gene matches. Germline CDR1 and CDR2: SGHRS and YFSETQ. The CDR3 sequence is 16 residues long. CDR3: CASSLTSSGGIDTQYF. In nucleotides, the CDR3 is TGCGCCAGCAGCTTGACTTCTAGCGGGGGGATAGATACGCAGTATTTT.

The chain couples TRBV6-2 or TRBV6-3 to TRBJ2-7, with 7 bases aligning to TRBD1. Trimming cost V 2 bases and J 4 bases; bases outside gene matches: 11. Germline CDR1 MNHEY, CDR2 SVGEGT. The CDR3 loop spans 16 amino acids. CDR3 coding DNA: TGTGCCAGCAGTTACGGGGGATCGACAGGGAGTTACGAGCAGTACTTC. It specifies CASSYGGSTGSYEQYF.